The rows below give T cell receptor beta chains drawn from one sample of a study of lymphopenia after photon versus proton radiotherapy. Measured with immunoSEQ multiplex PCR; TCRdb has only the in-frame clones, and not every one. The sample shows 160,000 or so clones, about 88% of them seen only once. The source material was peripheral blood, sampled from a patient treated with photon-based radiotherapy. These receptor sequences come from a middle-aged man with gastric cancer. Both conserved end residues are part of each CDR3. The order of the fields is V gene, D gene, J gene, clone size, CDR3 protein, CDR3 DNA. D genes are given only for firm matches. For some rows the clone size is stated as once, few or many, or as a class when expanded; others skip it.

TRBV2,NA,TRBJ1-2,NA,CASSEAGMGGYTF,TGTGCCAGCAGTGAGGCAGGGATGGGAGGCTACACCTTC
TRBV29-1,TRBD2,TRBJ2-1,NA,CSVDGLAGGDEQFF,TGCAGCGTTGATGGACTAGCGGGAGGGGATGAGCAGTTCTTC
TRBV7-2,NA,TRBJ2-1,NA,CASSLETGRPNGEQFF,TGTGCCAGCAGCTTAGAGACAGGGAGGCCCAATGGAGAGCAGTTCTTC
TRBV5-1,TRBD2,TRBJ2-1,NA,CASSLVAGLNNEQFF,TGCGCCAGCAGCTTGGTAGCGGGACTTAACAATGAGCAGTTCTTC
TRBV7-2,NA,TRBJ1-4,NA,CASSLGSTNEKLFF,TGTGCCAGCAGCTTAGGGTCAACTAATGAAAAACTGTTTTTT
TRBV5-1,NA,TRBJ1-4,NA,CASSSTATNEKLFF,TGCGCCAGCAGCTCGACAGCAACTAATGAAAAACTGTTTTTT
TRBV5-1,TRBD2,TRBJ2-5,NA,CASTLGGGAEETQYF,TGCGCCAGCACCCTCGGGGGGGGCGCGGAAGAGACCCAGTACTTC
TRBV18,NA,TRBJ2-4,NA,CASSRVQGTENIQYF,TGTGCCAGCTCTCGCGTACAGGGAACGGAAAACATTCAGTACTTC
TRBV5-1,NA,TRBJ2-3,NA,CASSPISSNTDTQYF,TGCGCCAGCAGCCCCATTTCCAGTAACACAGATACGCAGTATTTT
TRBV30,TRBD1,TRBJ2-6,few,CAWSTRGLSSGANVLTF,TGTGCCTGGAGTACTAGGGGGCTGAGTTCTGGGGCCAACGTCCTGACTTTC
TRBV5-6,TRBD2,TRBJ2-1,NA,CASSPGGRIYEQFF,TGTGCCAGTAGCCCTGGCGGGAGGATCTATGAGCAGTTCTTC
TRBV20-1,NA,TRBJ2-7,NA,CSALDSYEQYF,TGCAGTGCCCTAGACTCCTACGAGCAGTACTTC
TRBV6-1,NA,TRBJ1-5,NA,CASSAGTDIASIPQHF,TGTGCCAGCAGTGCCGGGACTGACATTGCATCAATTCCCCAGCATTTT
TRBV6-6,NA,TRBJ2-2,NA,CAGSRQNTGELFF,TGTGCCGGCAGTCGACAGAACACCGGGGAGCTGTTTTTT
TRBV4-2,TRBD2,TRBJ2-3,NA,CASSQTQRLAGDTQYF,TGTGCCAGCAGCCAAACGCAAAGACTAGCTGGAGATACGCAGTATTTT
TRBV19,TRBD2,TRBJ2-1,NA,CASRGRAGGNEQFF,TGTGCCAGTAGGGGACGGGCGGGAGGCAATGAGCAGTTCTTC
TRBV28,NA,TRBJ2-7,NA,CASSLAYEQYF,TGTGCCAGCAGTTTAGCCTACGAGCAGTACTTC